This T cell receptor (beta chain) is from a study of vaccination effects on CD4 cells after COVID-19. Overall study: Specimens were obtained from a couple of convalescent patients 16 days and one week prior to vaccination. General study results and limits: Both infection-induced and vaccine-induced clones contracted markedly at late post-vaccination timepoints.

Produced via immunoSEQ multiplex PCR; TCRdb's table is partial and in-frame only. The sample shows about 45,000 clones, about 70% of them seen only once. A word on this clone: Its antigen is undetermined.

Subsequent to roughly 9 days of culture, CD4+ T cells were isolated. This person's SARS-CoV-2 infection, confirmed by PCR, occurred between March and December 2020. The sequencing used CD4+ T cells from PBMCs cultured without peptide, collected before COVID-19 vaccination. The TCR comes from a human donor who had a prior SARS-CoV-2 infection.

Here the CDR3 DNA reads TGTGCCAGCAGCTTAGGGTACCGGGGGTCAGGGGAGACCCAGTACTTC. Encoded protein: CASSLGYRGSGETQYF. The rearrangement links TRBV7-3 to TRBJ2-5, with D possibly matching TRBD2 (6 bases). With 2 bases removed from V and 5 bases from J, the gap between germline ends came to 18 bases. The CDR3 extends over 16 amino acids. In germline, CDR1 is SGHTA, CDR2 FQGTGA.